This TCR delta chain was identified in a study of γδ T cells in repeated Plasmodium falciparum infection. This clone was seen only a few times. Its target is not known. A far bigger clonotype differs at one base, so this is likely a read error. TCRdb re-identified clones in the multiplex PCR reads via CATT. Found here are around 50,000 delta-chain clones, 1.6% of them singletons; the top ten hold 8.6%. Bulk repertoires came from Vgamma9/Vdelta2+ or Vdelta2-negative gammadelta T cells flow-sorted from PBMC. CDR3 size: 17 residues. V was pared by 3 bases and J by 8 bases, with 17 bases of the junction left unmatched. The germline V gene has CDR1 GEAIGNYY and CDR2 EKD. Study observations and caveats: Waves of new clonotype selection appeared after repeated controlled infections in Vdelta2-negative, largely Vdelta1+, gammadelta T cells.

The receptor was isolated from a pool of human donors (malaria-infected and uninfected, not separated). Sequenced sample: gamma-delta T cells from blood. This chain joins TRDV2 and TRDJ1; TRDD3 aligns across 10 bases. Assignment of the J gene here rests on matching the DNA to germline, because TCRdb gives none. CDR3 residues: CACDEIAGDTGEDKLIF. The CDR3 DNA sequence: TGTGCCTGTGACGAGATAGCGGGGGATACGGGGGAGGACAAACTCATCTTT.